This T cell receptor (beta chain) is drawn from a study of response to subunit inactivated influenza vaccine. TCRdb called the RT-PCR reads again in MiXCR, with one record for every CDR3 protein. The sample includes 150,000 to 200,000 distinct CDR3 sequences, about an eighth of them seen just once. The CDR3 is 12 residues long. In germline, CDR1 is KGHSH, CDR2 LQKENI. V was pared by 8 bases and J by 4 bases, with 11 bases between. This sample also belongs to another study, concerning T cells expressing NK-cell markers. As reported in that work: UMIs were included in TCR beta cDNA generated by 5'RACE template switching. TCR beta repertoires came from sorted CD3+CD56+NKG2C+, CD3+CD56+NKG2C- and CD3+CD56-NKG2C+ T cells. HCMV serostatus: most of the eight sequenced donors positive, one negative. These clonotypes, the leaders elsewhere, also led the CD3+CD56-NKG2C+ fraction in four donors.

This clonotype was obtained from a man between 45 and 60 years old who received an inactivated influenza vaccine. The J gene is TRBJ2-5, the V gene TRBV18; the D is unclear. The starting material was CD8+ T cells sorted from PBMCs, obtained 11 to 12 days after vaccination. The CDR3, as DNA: TGTGCCAGCCACTACCTAGGAGAGACCCAGTACTTC. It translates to CASHYLGETQYF.